The present T cell receptor beta chain was sequenced within a study of T cells in women clearing cervical HPV infection. The wider study: For cases, blood was sampled a median approximately 150 days after lesion detection, interquartile range roughly 80 to 200 days.

All participants had a single incident cervical HPV16 infection, and prevalent HPV16 infections were excluded. Cervical HPV DNA detected by MY09/MY11 PCR, typed by dot-blot. immunoSEQ multiplex PCR used an average of 1200 ng genomic DNA. The assay was immunoSEQ multiplex PCR, and TCRdb's table has in-frame clones only and misses some. The table for this sample gives about 30,000 clones. The V segment lost 8 bases and the J segment 3 bases; nucleotides outside the gene matches: 7. Looked up from germline, CDR1 is SNHLY and CDR2 is FYNNEI. The CDR3 runs 15 residues. Regarding this clone: The sequenced fragment ends 3 residues before the CDR3 boundary, so the rest is inferred from the germline J gene.

Sequenced sample: blood buffy coat. V gene TRBV2 combines with J gene TRBJ2-1, with 10 bases lining up with TRBD1. The TCR was taken from a woman aged 18 to 75 with a cervical HPV16 infection that either progressed to CIN3+ or cleared (not recorded which). The CDR3: CASRWDRGGYNEQFF. The CDR3 DNA, read in part, is TGTGCCAGCCGCTGGGACAGGGGTGGCTACAATGAG.